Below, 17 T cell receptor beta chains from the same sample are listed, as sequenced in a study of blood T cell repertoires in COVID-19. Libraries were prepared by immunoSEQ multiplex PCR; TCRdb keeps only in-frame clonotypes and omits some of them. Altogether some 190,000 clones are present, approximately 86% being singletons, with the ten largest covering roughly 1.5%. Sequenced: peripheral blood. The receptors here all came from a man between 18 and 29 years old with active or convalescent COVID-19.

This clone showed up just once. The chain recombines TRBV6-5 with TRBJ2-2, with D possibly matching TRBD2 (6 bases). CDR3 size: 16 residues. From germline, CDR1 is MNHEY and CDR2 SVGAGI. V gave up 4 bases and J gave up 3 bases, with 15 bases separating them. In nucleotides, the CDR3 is TGTGCCAGCAGTTCGGCGGGGCGGAGTTACACCGGGGAGCTGTTTTTT. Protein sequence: CASSSAGRSYTGELFF.

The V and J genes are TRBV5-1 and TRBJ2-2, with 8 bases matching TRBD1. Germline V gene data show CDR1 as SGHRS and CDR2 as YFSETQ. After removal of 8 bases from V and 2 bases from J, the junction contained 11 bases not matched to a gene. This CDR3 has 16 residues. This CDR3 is CASGARAGGNTGELFF. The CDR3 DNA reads TGCGCCAGTGGGGCTCGGGCAGGGGGCAACACCGGGGAGCTGTTTTTT.

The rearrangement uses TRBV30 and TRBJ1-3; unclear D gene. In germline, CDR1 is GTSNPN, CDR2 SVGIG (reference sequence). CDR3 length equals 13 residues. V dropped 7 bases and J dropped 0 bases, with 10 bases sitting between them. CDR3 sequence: CASSRYSGNTIYF. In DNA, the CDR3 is TGTGCCTCTAGTAGGTACTCTGGAAACACCATATATTTT.

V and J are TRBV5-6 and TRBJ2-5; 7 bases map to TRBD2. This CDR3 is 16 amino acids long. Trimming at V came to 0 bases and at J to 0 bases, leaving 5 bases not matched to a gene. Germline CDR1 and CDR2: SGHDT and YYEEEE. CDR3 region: CASSLELAAYQETQYF. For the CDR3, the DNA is TGTGCCAGCAGCTTGGAGCTAGCGGCCTACCAAGAGACCCAGTACTTC.

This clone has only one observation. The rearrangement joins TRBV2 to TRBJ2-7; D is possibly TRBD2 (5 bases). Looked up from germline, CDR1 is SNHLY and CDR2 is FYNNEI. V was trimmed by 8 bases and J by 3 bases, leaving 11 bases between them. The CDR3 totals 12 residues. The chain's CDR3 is CASQTGIYEQYF. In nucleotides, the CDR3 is TGTGCCAGCCAGACGGGAATCTACGAGCAGTACTTC.

The CDR3 spells CASSTLGINEQFF. Here the CDR3 DNA reads TGTGCCAGCAGCACACTAGGGATCAATGAGCAGTTCTTC. This chain joins TRBV9 and TRBJ2-1; a weak D match, TRBD2 (5 bases). V was trimmed by 4 bases and J by 6 bases, leaving 11 bases between them. Germline-derived CDR1 and CDR2 are SGDLS and YYNGEE. The CDR3 spans 13 residues.

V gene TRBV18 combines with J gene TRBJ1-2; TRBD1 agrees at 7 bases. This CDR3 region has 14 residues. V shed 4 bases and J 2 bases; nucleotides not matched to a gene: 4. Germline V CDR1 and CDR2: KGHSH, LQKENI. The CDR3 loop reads CASSQGAVNYGYTF. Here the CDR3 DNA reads TGTGCCAGCTCACAGGGGGCGGTGAACTATGGCTACACCTTC.

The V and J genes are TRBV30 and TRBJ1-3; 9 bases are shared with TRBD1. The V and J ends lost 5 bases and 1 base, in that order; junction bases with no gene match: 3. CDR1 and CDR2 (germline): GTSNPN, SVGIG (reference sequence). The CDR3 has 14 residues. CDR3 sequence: CAWGTGPSGNTIYF. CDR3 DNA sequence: TGTGCCTGGGGGACAGGGCCATCTGGAAACACCATATATTTT.

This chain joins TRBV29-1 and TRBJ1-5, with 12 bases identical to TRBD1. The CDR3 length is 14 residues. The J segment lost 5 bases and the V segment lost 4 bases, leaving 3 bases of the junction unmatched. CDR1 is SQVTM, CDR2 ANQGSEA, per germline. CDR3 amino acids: CSVGGTGGHQPQHF. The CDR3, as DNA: TGCAGCGTTGGCGGGACAGGGGGCCATCAGCCCCAGCATTTT.

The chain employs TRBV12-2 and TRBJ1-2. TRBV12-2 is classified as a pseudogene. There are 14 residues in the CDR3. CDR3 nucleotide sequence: TGTGCAAGTCCCCCTCCGAGGACTAAATATGGCTACACCTTC. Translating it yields CASPPPRTKYGYTF.

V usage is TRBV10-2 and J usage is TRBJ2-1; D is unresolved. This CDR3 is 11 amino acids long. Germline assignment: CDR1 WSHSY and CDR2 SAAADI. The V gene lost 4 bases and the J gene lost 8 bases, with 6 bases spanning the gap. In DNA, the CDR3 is TGCGCCAGCAGTGTGCGGCATGAGCAGTTCTTC. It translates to CASSVRHEQFF.

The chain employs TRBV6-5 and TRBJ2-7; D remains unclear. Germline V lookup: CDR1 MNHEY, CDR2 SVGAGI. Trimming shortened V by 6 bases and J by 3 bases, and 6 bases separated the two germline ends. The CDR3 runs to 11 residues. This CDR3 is CASRRNYEQYF. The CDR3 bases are TGTGCCAGCAGGCGGAACTACGAGCAGTACTTC.

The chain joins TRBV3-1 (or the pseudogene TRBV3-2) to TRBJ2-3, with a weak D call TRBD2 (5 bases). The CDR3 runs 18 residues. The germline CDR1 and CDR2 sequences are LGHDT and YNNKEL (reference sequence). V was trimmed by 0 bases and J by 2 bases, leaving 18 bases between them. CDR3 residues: CASSQDRGGSLVTDTQYF. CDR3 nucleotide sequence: TGTGCCAGCAGCCAAGACCGGGGTGGGTCCCTGGTCACAGATACGCAGTATTTT.

The CDR3 region is CASTLRQGIVAELFF. Written as DNA, the CDR3 is TGTGCCAGCACCCTGAGACAGGGGATCGTCGCGGAGCTGTTTTTT. This chain links TRBV28 with TRBJ2-2; 8 bases are a match to TRBD1. Germline loops: CDR1 MDHEN, CDR2 SYDVKM. The CDR3 extends over 15 amino acids. The V and J ends lost 7 bases and 10 bases, in that order; junction bases with no gene match: 14.

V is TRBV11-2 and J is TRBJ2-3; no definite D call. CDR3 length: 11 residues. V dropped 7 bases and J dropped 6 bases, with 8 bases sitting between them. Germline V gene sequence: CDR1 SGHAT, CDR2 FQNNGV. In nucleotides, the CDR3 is TGTGCCAGCACCTCCGAGGATACGCAGTATTTT. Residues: CASTSEDTQYF.

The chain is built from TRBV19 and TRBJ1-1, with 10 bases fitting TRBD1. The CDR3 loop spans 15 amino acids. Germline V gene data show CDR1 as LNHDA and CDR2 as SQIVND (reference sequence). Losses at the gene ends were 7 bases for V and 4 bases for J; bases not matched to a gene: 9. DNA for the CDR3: TGTGCCAGTAAAGGACAGGGGGTTTCGAGCACTGAAGCTTTCTTT. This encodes CASKGQGVSSTEAFF.

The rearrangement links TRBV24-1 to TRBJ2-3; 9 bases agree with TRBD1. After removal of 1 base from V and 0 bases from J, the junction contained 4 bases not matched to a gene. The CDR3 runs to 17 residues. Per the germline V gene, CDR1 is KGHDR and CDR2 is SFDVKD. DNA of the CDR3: TGTGCCACCAGTGATTTCCCGGGGACAGGGAGCACAGATACGCAGTATTTT. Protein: CATSDFPGTGSTDTQYF.